This T cell receptor (beta chain) was recorded in a study of blood T cell repertoires in COVID-19 (dated by TCRdb to about 2020). Background for the entire study: Samples covering the acute and convalescent phases of COVID-19 were provided by collaborators in the United States, Italy and Spain. The prospective study material was composed of cDNA or gDNA derived from T cells, B-cell-depleted T cells, or PBMCs. Subjects who had been exposed to COVID-19, were actively infected with it, or had recovered from it provided the deeply sampled blood TCRbeta repertoires that made up the dataset. The repertoires were released in a freely available public database intended as a resource for research on the immune response to SARS-CoV-2. Samples came from the ongoing ImmuneRACE study (first 160 participants) plus 1,254 subjects from 6 global collaborators. Nearly every sample came with metadata listing a de-identified subject ID, COVID-19 status, age in years and sex. Where HLA class I and class II types were available, the types were taken from metadata supplied by the sample provider, not from assay-based typing. General study outcomes and caveats: The amount of clinical and demographic metadata varied by source and participant and was provided uncurated.

The CDR3, cysteine through phenylalanine, is 16 amino acids long. Only CDR3 DNA is held: 48 bases, read in frame from base 1. CDR1 and CDR2 are drawn from the germline V gene (reference sequence): GTSNPN, SVGIG. Germline trimming amounts to 1 base on V and 4 bases on J, with 10 as the count of junction bases outside the gene matches. TCRbeta CDR3 regions were amplified from genomic DNA by means of the immunoSEQ Assay, a bias-controlled multiplex PCR. Per the authors' processing: The number of nucleated cells in each sample was estimated by amplification of reference gene primers within the assay. To quantify the absolute abundance of each unique TCRbeta CDR3 rearrangement, sequence reads were collapsed and filtered. For each sample, productive Simpson clonality was calculated by taking the square root of Simpson's diversity index across productive rearrangements. As stored in TCRdb, this immuneACCESS dataset retains in-frame rearrangements with V and J assigned. A fraction of the clones does not appear; measured against another copy, unresolved V genes explain less than half of the discrepancy, and the remainder lacks a known reason. That table is the source of V, J and clone size, and D and trimming were worked out from the DNA. Recorded for this sample are about 370,000 clones; about 87% of them occurred a single time. Under 11% of the sample is taken by the ten largest.

One collaborating source in Seattle enrolled patients during active infection and followed them longitudinally through the course of disease. Collaborating institutions collected whole blood in K2EDTA tubes following their own protocols. For TCRbeta analysis, collaborator samples were shipped as frozen whole blood, as isolated PBMCs, or as DNA extracted from either sample type. On this clone: Which antigen it targets is not known. There are no base qualities to consult, and no much larger clone falls within one base.

Material: peripheral blood. The source is a woman aged 25 to 39 with COVID-19, enrolled during active disease. The chain joins TRBV30 to TRBJ1-2; 9 middle bases align to TRBD1. The CDR3 loop reads CAWSGTRDRDFYGYTF. The DNA sequence is given as TGTGCCTGGAGTGGGACCCGGGACAGGGATTTCTATGGCTACACCTTC.